The 21 T cell receptor beta chains given below trace back to one sample, sequenced in a study of shared clonotypes between healthy human individuals. Libraries were prepared by immunoSEQ multiplex PCR; TCRdb keeps only in-frame clonotypes and omits some of them. The sample yields some 1.5 million clones, around 98% seen once. Sample: naive CD4+ T cells sorted from blood. As for subset: CD45RA+ positively selected. Receptors were obtained from a man aged 30 to 45 in good health.

CDR3 residues: CASSMVGTSGSLKYF. In DNA form, the CDR3 reads TGTGCCAGTAGTATGGTTGGGACTAGCGGGAGTTTGAAGTACTTC. The chain joins TRBV19 to TRBJ2-7, with 14 bases identical to TRBD2. The germline V gene encodes CDR1 LNHDA and CDR2 SQIVND (reference sequence). Unmatched junction bases numbered 9, after V lost 3 bases and J lost 11 bases. CDR3 length: 15 residues.

V and J are TRBV10-3 and TRBJ1-4; a possible D gene is TRBD1 (5 bases). The CDR3 has 14 residues. Germline V lookup: CDR1 ENHRY, CDR2 SYGVKD. V lost 3 bases and J 7 bases, leaving 12 bases between the germline ends. The CDR3 DNA follows: TGTGCCATCAGTGAAGGGCCTAGGGGTGAAAAACTGTTTTTT. Translation: CAISEGPRGEKLFF.

This clone has just one count. The chain combines TRBV5-1 with TRBJ2-7; 7 nucleotides agree with TRBD2. The germline gives CDR1 SGHRS, CDR2 YFSETQ. There are 17 residues in the CDR3. The trim removed 1 base at V and 0 bases at J, leaving 10 bases unmatched. In DNA form, the CDR3 reads TGCGCCAGCAGCTTGTGGGTGGGGAGGGGAAGCTCCTACGAGCAGTACTTC. It translates to CASSLWVGRGSSYEQYF.

The CDR3 sequence is CSGGLAGGATTDTQYF. CDR3 bases: TGCAGCGGGGGACTAGCGGGAGGCGCGACCACAGATACGCAGTATTTT. The gene calls are TRBV29-1 and TRBJ2-3; TRBD2 agrees at 15 bases. The CDR3 is 16 amino acids. Germline values: CDR1 SQVTM, CDR2 ANQGSEA. J was trimmed by 2 bases and V by 7 bases; bases with no gene match: 7.

The chain joins TRBV14 to TRBJ1-2; TRBD1 agrees at 7 bases. Germline values: CDR1 SGHDN, CDR2 FVKESK. This CDR3 is 16 amino acids long. V dropped 8 bases and J dropped 7; count of bases not matched to a gene: 19. The CDR3 reads CASARGQALVGGGYTF. The CDR3 DNA follows: TGTGCCAGCGCCCGCGGACAGGCCCTAGTAGGGGGTGGCTACACCTTC.

The chain employs TRBV9 and TRBJ2-1; the D gene could be TRBD1 or TRBD2 (5 bases each). Trimming took off 0 bases at V and 8 bases at J, with 15 bases between the two ends. This CDR3 contains 15 residues. The germline V gene encodes CDR1 SGDLS and CDR2 YYNGEE. CDR3 DNA sequence: TGTGCCAGCAGCGTAGCGAGCGGCCTCAGGGATGAGCAGTTCTTC. Translated: CASSVASGLRDEQFF.

The chain carries TRBV6-1 and TRBJ2-7; 13 nucleotides align to TRBD2. The CDR3 contains 18 residues. Losses at the gene ends were 2 bases for V and 4 bases for J; bases not matched to a gene: 11. CDR1 MNHNS and CDR2 SASEGT come from the germline V gene. The CDR3 loop is CASSEISGLAGLPYEQYF. CDR3 nucleotides: TGTGCCAGCAGTGAAATTTCGGGACTAGCGGGGCTCCCTTACGAGCAGTACTTC.

V usage is TRBV28 and J usage is TRBJ1-1, with 10 bases that match TRBD1. The V segment lost 6 bases and the J segment 4 bases; nucleotides outside the gene matches: 5. Germline-derived CDR1 and CDR2 are MDHEN and SYDVKM. The CDR3 sequence is 14 residues long. The CDR3 DNA is TGTGCCAGCAGAACGGGACAGGGGAGCACTGAAGCTTTCTTT. Translation: CASRTGQGSTEAFF.

CDR3 nucleotides: TGTGCCAGCAGCACCTCCCCGAGCGCCTACAATGAGCAGTTCTTC. This encodes CASSTSPSAYNEQFF. The chain is built from TRBV9 and TRBJ2-1; D ambiguous. The CDR3 runs 15 residues. Germline values: CDR1 SGDLS, CDR2 YYNGEE. Trimming took 4 bases from V and 2 from J, leaving 13 bases between them. Together with reference TRBV9 and TRBJ2-1, the CDR3 gives the full variable domain: DSGVTQTPKHLITATGQRVTLRCSPRSGDLSVYWYQQSLDQGLQFLIQYYNGEERAKGNILERFSAQQFPDLHSELNLSSLELGDSALYFCASSTSPSAYNEQFFGPGTRLTVL.

This rearrangement joins TRBV27 to TRBJ2-3; D uncertain. This CDR3 is 13 amino acids long. Germline V gene sequence: CDR1 MNHEY, CDR2 SMNVEV (reference sequence). The V end was cut by 4 bases, the J end by 0 bases, with 5 bases between. CDR3 in DNA: TGTGCCAGCAGTTCAAAAAGCACAGATACGCAGTATTTT. Its protein product is CASSSKSTDTQYF.

The chain links TRBV28 to TRBJ1-5; D unresolved. Germline V CDR1 and CDR2: MDHEN, SYDVKM. CDR3 size: 13 residues. Deletions cut 6 bases from V and 5 bases from J, with 11 bases between. In DNA form, the CDR3 reads TGTGCCAGCAGCCCAACCTTTGATCAGCCCCAGCATTTT. As protein: CASSPTFDQPQHF.

The chain links TRBV9 to TRBJ2-1, with D possibly matching TRBD2 (6 bases). The CDR3 is 15 amino acids. The germline CDR1 and CDR2 sequences are SGDLS and YYNGEE. Between the trimmed V and J ends, which lost 6 bases and 4 bases, there was a span of 17 bases. CDR3 in amino acids: CASTVGGTGYNEQFF. CDR3 nucleotide sequence: TGTGCCAGCACCGTTGGCGGGACGGGGTACAATGAGCAGTTCTTC. Filled out from reference TRBV9 and TRBJ2-1, the complete variable domain reads DSGVTQTPKHLITATGQRVTLRCSPRSGDLSVYWYQQSLDQGLQFLIQYYNGEERAKGNILERFSAQQFPDLHSELNLSSLELGDSALYFCASTVGGTGYNEQFFGPGTRLTVL.

Notes on this clone: The same CDR3 arises from other DNA sequences in this sample as well. The chain is built from TRBV27 and TRBJ2-1, with 7 positions matching TRBD2. Germline CDR1 reads MNHEY; CDR2 reads SMNVEV (reference sequence). With 3 bases clipped from V and 0 bases from J, the junction kept 5 bases outside the gene matches. There are 16 residues in the CDR3. In nucleotides, the CDR3 is TGTGCCAGCAGTTTCCCTAGCGGTAGCTCCTACAATGAGCAGTTCTTC. Amino acids: CASSFPSGSSYNEQFF.

The rearrangement uses TRBV21-1 and TRBJ1-5; no DNA check was done on the table's D call, TRBD1. TRBV21-1 is designated a pseudogene. The CDR3 is 15 amino acids. The CDR3 coding sequence is TGTGCCAGCAAAAGGTGGCAGGGGGCTTGTCAGCCCCAGCATTTT. It specifies CASKRWQGACQPQHF.

This sequence joins TRBV30 and TRBJ2-2, with D uncertain. Germline CDR1 and CDR2: GTSNPN and SVGIG (reference sequence). The CDR3 loop spans 11 amino acids. V gave up 2 bases and J gave up 4 bases, with 2 bases separating them. CDR3 bases: TGTGCCTGGAGTATCACCGGGGAGCTGTTTTTT. Amino acid sequence: CAWSITGELFF.

This chain joins TRBV6-6 and TRBJ2-2; D remains ambiguous. This CDR3 spans 12 amino acids. Deletions cut 7 bases from V and 7 bases from J, with 10 bases between. The V gene's germline CDR1 is MNHNY and CDR2 SVGAGI (reference sequence). In nucleotides, the CDR3 is TGTGCCAGCACCGACTGGTACGGGGAGCTGTTTTTT. It yields the protein CASTDWYGELFF.

This chain connects TRBV5-4 to TRBJ2-2, with no clear D. The CDR3 has 14 residues. V was shortened by 6 bases and J by 4 bases, with 13 bases between the two germline ends. Germline loops: CDR1 SGHNT, CDR2 YYREEE (reference sequence). CDR3: CASTLEPSTGELFF. The DNA of the CDR3 is TGTGCCAGCACCCTGGAACCCAGCACCGGGGAGCTGTTTTTT.

The rearrangement links TRBV5-1 to TRBJ2-7, with TRBD2 matching 13 bases. V was pared by 3 bases and J by 0 bases, with 9 bases of the junction left unmatched. CDR1 is SGHRS and CDR2 is YFSETQ in the germline V gene. The CDR3 runs 18 residues. The CDR3 spells CASSSRTSGSHSSYEQYF. The CDR3 DNA follows: TGCGCCAGCAGCTCCCGGACTAGCGGGAGCCACAGCTCCTACGAGCAGTACTTC.

The chain links TRBV18 to TRBJ2-3, with no clear D. Between the trimmed V and J ends, which lost 5 bases and 4 bases, there was a span of 13 bases. In germline, CDR1 is KGHSH, CDR2 LQKENI. This CDR3 has 14 amino acids. This CDR3 reads CASSITLLPDTQYF. The DNA of the CDR3 is TGTGCCAGCTCAATCACTCTCTTGCCAGATACGCAGTATTTT.

CDR3 nucleotides: TGTGCCAGCAGCCCTCCCCACAATAGCGGGAGAGATAATGAGCAGTTCTTC. Protein sequence: CASSPPHNSGRDNEQFF. V gene TRBV9 combines with J gene TRBJ2-1; 9 nucleotides align to TRBD2. V was clipped by 4 bases and J by 7 bases; unmatched bases: 15. Germline assignment: CDR1 SGDLS and CDR2 YYNGEE. This CDR3 contains 17 residues.

The rearrangement joins TRBV19 to TRBJ2-3, with D perhaps assigned TRBD1 or TRBD2 (5 bases each). The CDR3 spans 16 residues. Germline V gives CDR1 LNHDA, CDR2 SQIVND (reference sequence). Trimming took off 4 bases at V and 4 bases at J, with 18 bases between the two ends. The CDR3 sequence is CASSKGRAVPSDTQYF. The DNA for the CDR3 is TGTGCCAGTAGTAAGGGGAGAGCTGTCCCCTCAGATACGCAGTATTTT.